These T cell receptor beta chains were read from a single sample in a study of OX40 agonist ivuxolimab in advanced cancers. Generated by immunoSEQ multiplex PCR, the TCRdb table keeps only in-frame clones and is missing some. The table lists about 58,000 clones, over 80% of them singletons, with less than 4% in the top ten. The starting material was CD4+ or CD8+ T cells sorted from blood, obtained in a trial of the OX40 agonist ivuxolimab. The receptors stem from an adult with an advanced solid tumor such as melanoma, head and neck, liver or kidney cancer. CDR3s leave out the opening cysteine and the closing phenylalanine or tryptophan. A D gene is named only where the DNA matches it firmly.

J: TRBJ2-7; V: TRBV6-1; D: TRBD1; CDR3: ASSEGSQGVEQY
J: TRBJ2-3; V: TRBV11-3; D: -; CDR3: ASSDGTNTDTQY
J: TRBJ2-7; V: TRBV27; D: -; CDR3: ASSLSRSGFMNEQY
J: TRBJ1-6; V: TRBV5-1; D: TRBD1; CDR3: ASSLRGGDNSPLH
J: TRBJ2-3; V: TRBV7-8; D: -; CDR3: ASSLMGPGTDTQY
J: TRBJ1-4; V: TRBV10-3; D: TRBD1; CDR3: AISESERTGTNEKLF
J: TRBJ2-7; V: TRBV7-9; D: TRBD1; CDR3: ASSRTGSEQY
J: TRBJ1-5; V: TRBV6-1; D: TRBD1; CDR3: ASREQGNNQPQH
J: TRBJ2-1; V: TRBV5-1; D: -; CDR3: ASSLDGGSYNEQF
J: TRBJ2-1; V: TRBV18; D: TRBD2; CDR3: ASSPKGTSGAEQF
J: TRBJ2-1; V: TRBV7-3; D: -; CDR3: ASSLSGLNEQF
J: TRBJ1-1; V: TRBV5-1; D: TRBD1; CDR3: ATRGDTEAF
J: TRBJ2-7; V: TRBV2; D: -; CDR3: ASATAYEQY
J: TRBJ1-5; V: TRBV19; D: TRBD1; CDR3: ASSRVPGTGGNQPQH
J: TRBJ2-1; V: TRBV7-9; D: TRBD2; CDR3: ASSSTGLAPYNEQF
J: TRBJ2-4; V: TRBV27; D: -; CDR3: ASSLSEGGRYIQY
J: TRBJ2-7; V: TRBV7-9; D: TRBD2; CDR3: APAPLAEAADEQY
J: TRBJ1-6; V: TRBV28; D: -; CDR3: ASKQGTRTPLH
J: TRBJ1-2; V: TRBV14; D: TRBD1; CDR3: ASSHSGGSYGYT
J: TRBJ1-1; V: TRBV4-3; D: -; CDR3: ASSQHGEAF
J: TRBJ1-6; V: TRBV6-1; D: -; CDR3: ASSDGGSYNSPLH
J: TRBJ2-1; V: TRBV7-3; D: TRBD1; CDR3: ASRPHRDSSYNEQF
J: TRBJ2-5; V: TRBV6-1; D: -; CDR3: ASLPSGVETQY
J: TRBJ1-1; V: TRBV7-8; D: -; CDR3: ASRGTGPWVAEAF
J: TRBJ1-4; V: TRBV7-9; D: -; CDR3: ASSLLRFRATNEKLF